One T cell receptor (beta chain) is described in this entry. The data are from a study of shared clonotypes between healthy human individuals. The CDR3 sequence is 16 residues long. Germline V CDR1 and CDR2: SEHNR, FQNEAQ (reference sequence). V lost 3 bases to trimming and J lost 0 bases, with 14 bases between them. Produced via immunoSEQ multiplex PCR; TCRdb's table is partial and in-frame only. The table includes under 2,000,000 clones, 85% to 95% detected once. Naivety among CD8 cells was defined by CD45RO negativity and positive CCR7 selection, thereby excluding terminally differentiated effector memory CD45RA+ cells.

The chain uses TRBV7-9 and TRBJ1-1, with D possibly being TRBD1 (6 bases). Sequenced sample: naive CD8+ T cells sorted from blood. This TCR derives from a man younger than 30 in good health. In nucleotides, the CDR3 is TGTGCCAGCAGCTTGGTAAAGGGGGGGATGAACACTGAAGCTTTCTTT. This sequence encodes CASSLVKGGMNTEAFF.